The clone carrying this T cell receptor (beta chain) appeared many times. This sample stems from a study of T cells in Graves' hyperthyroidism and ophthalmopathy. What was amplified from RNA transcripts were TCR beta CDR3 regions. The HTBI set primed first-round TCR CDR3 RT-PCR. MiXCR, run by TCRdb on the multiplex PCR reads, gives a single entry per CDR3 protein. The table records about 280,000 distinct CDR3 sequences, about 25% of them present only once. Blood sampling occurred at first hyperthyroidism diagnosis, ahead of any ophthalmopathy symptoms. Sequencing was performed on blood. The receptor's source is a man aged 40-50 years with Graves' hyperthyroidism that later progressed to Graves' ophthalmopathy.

Here the CDR3 reads CASSQGSGLAKNIQYF. In DNA form, the CDR3 reads TGTGCCAGCAGCCAGGGTAGCGGGCTAGCCAAAAACATTCAGTACTTC. This chain joins TRBV14 and TRBJ2-4; 7 positions agree with TRBD2. V trimming: 3 bases; J trimming: 0 bases; junction bases outside the gene matches: 5. Germline-derived CDR1 and CDR2 are SGHDN and FVKESK. The CDR3 loop spans 16 amino acids.